The clone carrying this TCR beta chain was found a few times. The table came from immunoSEQ multiplex PCR; TCRdb's copy has only in-frame clones and leaves some out. This table holds some 97,000 clones, around 93% found once. The data belong to a study of T cell changes during pregnancy in multiple sclerosis. This CDR3 spans 14 amino acids. Germline CDR1 and CDR2: MNHNS and SASEGT. V was clipped by 1 base and J by 8 bases, with 11 bases between them. Sequenced here: peripheral blood, sampled before pregnancy. This clonotype was obtained from a female donor with multiple sclerosis, enrolled in a pregnancy study. V is TRBV6-1 and J is TRBJ1-4, with D perhaps TRBD1 (5 bases). Written as DNA, the CDR3 is TGTGCCAGCAGTGAAGGGAGGGGTGGGGAAAAACTGTTTTTT. It translates to CASSEGRGGEKLFF.